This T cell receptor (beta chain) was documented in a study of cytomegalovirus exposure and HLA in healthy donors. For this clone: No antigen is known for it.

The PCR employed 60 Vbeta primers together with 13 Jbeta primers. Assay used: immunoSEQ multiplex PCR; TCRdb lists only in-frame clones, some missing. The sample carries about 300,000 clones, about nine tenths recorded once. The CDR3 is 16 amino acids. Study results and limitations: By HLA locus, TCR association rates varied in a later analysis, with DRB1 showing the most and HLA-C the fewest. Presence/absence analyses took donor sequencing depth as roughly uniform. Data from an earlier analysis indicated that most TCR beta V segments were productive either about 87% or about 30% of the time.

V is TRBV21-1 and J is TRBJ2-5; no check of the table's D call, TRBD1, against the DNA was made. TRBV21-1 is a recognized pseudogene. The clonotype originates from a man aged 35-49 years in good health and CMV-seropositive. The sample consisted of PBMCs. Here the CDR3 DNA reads TGTGCCAGCAGCAAAACTCTCCAGGATCACCAAGAGACCCAGTACTTC. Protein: CASSKTLQDHQETQYF.